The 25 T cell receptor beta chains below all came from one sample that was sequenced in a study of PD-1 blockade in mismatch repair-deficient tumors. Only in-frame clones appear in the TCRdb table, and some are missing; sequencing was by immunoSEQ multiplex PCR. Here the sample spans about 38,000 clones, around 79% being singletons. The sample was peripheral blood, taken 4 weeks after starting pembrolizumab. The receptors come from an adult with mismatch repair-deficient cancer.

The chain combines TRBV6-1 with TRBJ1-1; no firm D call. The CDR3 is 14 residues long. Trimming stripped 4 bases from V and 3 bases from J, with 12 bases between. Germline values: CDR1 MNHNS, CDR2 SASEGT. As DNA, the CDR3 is TGTGCCAGCAGTGCTGGCAGTGCTTACACTGAAGCTTTCTTT. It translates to CASSAGSAYTEAFF.

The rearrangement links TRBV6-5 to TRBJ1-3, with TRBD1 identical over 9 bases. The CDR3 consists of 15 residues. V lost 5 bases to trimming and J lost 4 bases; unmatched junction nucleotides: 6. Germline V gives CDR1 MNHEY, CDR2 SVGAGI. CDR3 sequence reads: CASSMTGGTGNTIYF. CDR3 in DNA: TGTGCCAGCAGTATGACAGGGGGGACGGGAAACACCATATATTTT.

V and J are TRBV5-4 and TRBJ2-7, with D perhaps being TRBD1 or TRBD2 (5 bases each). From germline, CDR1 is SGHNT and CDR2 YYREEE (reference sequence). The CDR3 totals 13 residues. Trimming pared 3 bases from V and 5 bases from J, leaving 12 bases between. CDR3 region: CASSSRRGNEQYF. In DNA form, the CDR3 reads TGTGCCAGCAGCTCACGACGGGGCAACGAGCAGTACTTC.

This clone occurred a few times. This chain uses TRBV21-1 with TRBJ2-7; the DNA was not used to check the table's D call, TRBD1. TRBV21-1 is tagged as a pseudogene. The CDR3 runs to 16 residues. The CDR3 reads CASSKGPTGESYEQYF. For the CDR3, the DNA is TGTGCCAGCAGCAAAGGCCCGACAGGAGAGTCCTACGAGCAGTACTTC.

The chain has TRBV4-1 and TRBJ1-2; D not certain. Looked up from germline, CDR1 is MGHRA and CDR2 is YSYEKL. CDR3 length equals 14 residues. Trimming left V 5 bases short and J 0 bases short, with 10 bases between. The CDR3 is CASSSNTANYGYTF. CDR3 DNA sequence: TGCGCCAGCAGCTCTAACACTGCTAACTATGGCTACACCTTC.

This chain's CDR3 is CASSLEGPNEQFF. The CDR3, as DNA: TGTGCCAGCAGCTTAGAGGGTCCAAATGAGCAGTTCTTC. J is TRBJ2-1 and V is TRBV7-9; D unclear. Looked up from germline, CDR1 is SEHNR and CDR2 is FQNEAQ (reference sequence). The CDR3 sequence is 13 residues long. V lost 1 base, J lost 7 bases, and 8 bases lay in between.

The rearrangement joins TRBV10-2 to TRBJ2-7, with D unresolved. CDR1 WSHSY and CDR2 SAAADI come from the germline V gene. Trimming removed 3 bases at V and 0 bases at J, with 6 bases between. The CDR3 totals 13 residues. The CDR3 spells CASSDRSSYEQYF. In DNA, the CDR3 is TGCGCCAGCAGTGACAGAAGCTCCTACGAGCAGTACTTC.

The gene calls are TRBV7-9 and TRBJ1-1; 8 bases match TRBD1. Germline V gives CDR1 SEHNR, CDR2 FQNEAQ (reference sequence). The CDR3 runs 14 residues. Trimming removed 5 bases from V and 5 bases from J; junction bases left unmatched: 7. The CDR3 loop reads CASSRTGPGTEAFF. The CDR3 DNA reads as TGTGCCAGCAGCCGGACAGGGCCGGGGACTGAAGCTTTCTTT.

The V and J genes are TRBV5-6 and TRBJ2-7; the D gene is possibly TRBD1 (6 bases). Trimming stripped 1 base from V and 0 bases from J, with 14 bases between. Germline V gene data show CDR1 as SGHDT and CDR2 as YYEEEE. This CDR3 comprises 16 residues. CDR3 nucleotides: TGTGCCAGCAGCTTGTGGGGACACCTGAGCTCCTACGAGCAGTACTTC. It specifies CASSLWGHLSSYEQYF.

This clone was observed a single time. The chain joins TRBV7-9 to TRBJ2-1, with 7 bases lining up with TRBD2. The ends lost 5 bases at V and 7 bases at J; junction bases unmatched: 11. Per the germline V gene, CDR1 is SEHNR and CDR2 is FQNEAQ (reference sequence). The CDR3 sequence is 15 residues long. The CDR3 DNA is TGTGCCAGCAGCCCATCACAAACAGCGGGGAATGAGCAGTTCTTC. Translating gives CASSPSQTAGNEQFF.

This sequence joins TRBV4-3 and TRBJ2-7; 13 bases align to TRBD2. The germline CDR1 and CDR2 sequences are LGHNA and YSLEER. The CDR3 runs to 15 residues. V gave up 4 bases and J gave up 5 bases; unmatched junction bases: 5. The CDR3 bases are TGCGCCAGCAGCCTCGGACTAGCGGGAGCTCACGAGCAGTACTTC. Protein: CASSLGLAGAHEQYF.

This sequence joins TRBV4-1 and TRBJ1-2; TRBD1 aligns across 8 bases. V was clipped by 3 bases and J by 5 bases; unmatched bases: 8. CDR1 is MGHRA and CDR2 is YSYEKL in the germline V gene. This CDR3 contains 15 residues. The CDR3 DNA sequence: TGCGCCAGCAGCCATCTCGGGACAGGATCGTATGGCTACACCTTC. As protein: CASSHLGTGSYGYTF.

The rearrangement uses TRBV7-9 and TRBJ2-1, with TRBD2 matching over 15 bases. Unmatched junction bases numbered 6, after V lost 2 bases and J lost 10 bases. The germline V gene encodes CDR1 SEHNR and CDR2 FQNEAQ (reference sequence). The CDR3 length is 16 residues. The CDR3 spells CASSLWGLAGGIEQFF. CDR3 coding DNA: TGTGCCAGCAGCTTATGGGGACTAGCGGGAGGAATCGAGCAGTTCTTC.

The CDR3 sequence is CASSYGPGELFF. The CDR3 DNA sequence: TGTGCCAGCAGTTACGGGCCCGGGGAGCTGTTTTTT. The chain uses TRBV6-5 and TRBJ2-2, with D uncertain. The V end lost 2 bases, the J end lost 6 bases, and 4 bases lay between the germline ends. Germline assignment: CDR1 MNHEY and CDR2 SVGAGI. This CDR3 has 12 residues.

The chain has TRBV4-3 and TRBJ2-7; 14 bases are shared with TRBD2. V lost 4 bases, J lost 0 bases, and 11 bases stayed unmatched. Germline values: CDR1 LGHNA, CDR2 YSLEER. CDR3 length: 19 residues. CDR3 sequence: CASSPKLGLAGESSYEQYF. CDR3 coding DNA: TGCGCCAGCAGCCCGAAGTTGGGACTAGCGGGAGAGAGCTCCTACGAGCAGTACTTC.

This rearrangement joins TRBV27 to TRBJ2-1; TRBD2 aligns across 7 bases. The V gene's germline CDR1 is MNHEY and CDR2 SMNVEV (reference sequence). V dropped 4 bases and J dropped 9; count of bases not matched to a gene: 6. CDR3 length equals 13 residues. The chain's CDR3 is CASSYTSAGEQFF. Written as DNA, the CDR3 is TGTGCCAGCAGTTATACTAGCGCCGGTGAGCAGTTCTTC.

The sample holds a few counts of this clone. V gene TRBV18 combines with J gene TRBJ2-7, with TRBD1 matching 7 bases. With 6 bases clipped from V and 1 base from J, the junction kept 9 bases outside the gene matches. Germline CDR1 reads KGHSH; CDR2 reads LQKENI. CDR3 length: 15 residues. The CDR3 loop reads CASSDRALLSYEQYF. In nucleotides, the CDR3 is TGTGCCAGCTCCGACAGGGCTCTATTATCCTACGAGCAGTACTTC.

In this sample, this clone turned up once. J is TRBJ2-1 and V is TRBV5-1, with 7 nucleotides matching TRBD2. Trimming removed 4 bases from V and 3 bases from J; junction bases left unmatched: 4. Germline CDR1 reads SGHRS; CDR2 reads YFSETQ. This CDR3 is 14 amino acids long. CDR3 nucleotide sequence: TGCGCCAGCAGCCCTGAGCGGGGCTACAATGAGCAGTTCTTC. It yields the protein CASSPERGYNEQFF.

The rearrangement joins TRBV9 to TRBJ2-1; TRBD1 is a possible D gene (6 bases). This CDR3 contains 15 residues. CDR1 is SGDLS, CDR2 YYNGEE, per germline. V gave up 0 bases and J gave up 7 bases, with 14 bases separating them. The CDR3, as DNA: TGTGCCAGCAGCGTAGAGGGGGTTGCGTGGAATGAGCAGTTCTTC. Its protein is CASSVEGVAWNEQFF.

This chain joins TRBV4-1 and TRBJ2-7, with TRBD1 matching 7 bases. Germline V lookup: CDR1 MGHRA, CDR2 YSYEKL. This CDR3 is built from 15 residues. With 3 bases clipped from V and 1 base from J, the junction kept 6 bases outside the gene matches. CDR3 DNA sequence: TGCGCCAGCAGCCAGCAAGGACAGGCGTCCTACGAGCAGTACTTC. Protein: CASSQQGQASYEQYF.

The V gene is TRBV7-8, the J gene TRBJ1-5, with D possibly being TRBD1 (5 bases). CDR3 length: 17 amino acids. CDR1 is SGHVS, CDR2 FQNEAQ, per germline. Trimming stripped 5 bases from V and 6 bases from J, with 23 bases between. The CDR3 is CASSRGTTGHRGQPQHF. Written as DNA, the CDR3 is TGTGCCAGCAGCCGCGGAACTACAGGCCATCGTGGTCAGCCCCAGCATTTT.

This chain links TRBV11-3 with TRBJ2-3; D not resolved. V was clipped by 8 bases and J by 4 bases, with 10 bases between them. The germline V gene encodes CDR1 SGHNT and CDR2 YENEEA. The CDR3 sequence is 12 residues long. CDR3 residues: CASSRTPDTQYF. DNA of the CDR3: TGTGCCAGCTCCCGTACCCCAGATACGCAGTATTTT.

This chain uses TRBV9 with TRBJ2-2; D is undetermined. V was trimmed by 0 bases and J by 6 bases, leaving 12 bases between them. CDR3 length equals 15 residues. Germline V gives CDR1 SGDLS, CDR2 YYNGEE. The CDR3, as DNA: TGTGCCAGCAGCGTAGGTTCCATGACCCCCGGGGAGCTGTTTTTT. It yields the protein CASSVGSMTPGELFF.

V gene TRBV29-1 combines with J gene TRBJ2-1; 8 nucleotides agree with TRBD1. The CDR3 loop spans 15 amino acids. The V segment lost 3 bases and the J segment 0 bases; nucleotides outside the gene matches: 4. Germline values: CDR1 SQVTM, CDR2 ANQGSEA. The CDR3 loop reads CSVDQGAGSYNEQFF. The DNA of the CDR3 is TGCAGCGTTGATCAGGGGGCGGGCTCCTACAATGAGCAGTTCTTC.

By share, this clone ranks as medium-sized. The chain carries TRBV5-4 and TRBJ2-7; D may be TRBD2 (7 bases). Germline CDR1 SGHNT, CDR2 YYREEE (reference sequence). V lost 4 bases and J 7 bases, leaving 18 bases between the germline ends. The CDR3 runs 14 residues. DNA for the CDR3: TGTGCCAGCAGCCTCGCGGGGGCATCGGGGGAGCAGTACTTC. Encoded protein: CASSLAGASGEQYF.